A single sample is the source of the 19 T cell receptor beta chains below, sequenced in a study of blood T cell repertoires in COVID-19. The data were produced by immunoSEQ multiplex PCR, yet TCRdb's version contains in-frame clones alone and is incomplete. This sample has a few hundred thousand clones; just over 85% occur once, and the top ten carry about 3%. The sequencing input was peripheral blood. The receptors here all came from a young woman with active or convalescent COVID-19.

The J gene is TRBJ2-3, the V gene TRBV6-1; 11 bases agree with TRBD2. The junction had 6 bases not matched to a gene; V was cut back by 2 bases and J by 2 bases. CDR1 and CDR2 (germline): MNHNS, SASEGT. The CDR3 runs 17 residues. The CDR3 nucleotides read TGTGCCAGCAGTGAATATCTAGCGGGGGGATCCACAGATACGCAGTATTTT. It codes for CASSEYLAGGSTDTQYF.

The rearrangement joins TRBV6-5 to TRBJ1-2; D not resolved. V was shortened by 6 bases and J by 1 base, with 12 bases between the two germline ends. This CDR3 is built from 14 residues. Per the germline V gene, CDR1 is MNHEY and CDR2 is SVGAGI. This chain's CDR3 is CASRTRGLNYGYTF. As DNA, the CDR3 is TGTGCCAGCAGAACCCGCGGGCTTAACTATGGCTACACCTTC.

The chain recombines TRBV3-1 (or the pseudogene TRBV3-2) with TRBJ2-7, with 8 positions matching TRBD1. V lost 0 bases and J lost 7; bases outside the gene matches: 8. The CDR3 totals 15 residues. Germline CDR1 is LGHDT and CDR2 is YNNKEL (reference sequence). The CDR3 coding sequence is TGTGCCAGCAGCCAAGACCTGGGACAGGCTAGGGAGCAGTACTTC. This encodes CASSQDLGQAREQYF.

This clone was found once. This chain links TRBV2 with TRBJ2-5, with a possible D match to TRBD2 (5 bases). This CDR3 has 13 residues. Germline V lookup: CDR1 SNHLY, CDR2 FYNNEI. Between the trimmed V and J ends, which lost 6 bases and 4 bases, there was a span of 12 bases. The CDR3 DNA is TGTGCCAGCAGAGTCACTAGGACAGAGACCCAGTACTTC. Its translation is CASRVTRTETQYF.

This clone was observed a single time. V gene TRBV9 combines with J gene TRBJ2-5, with D unresolved. The CDR3 length is 14 residues. V was clipped by 2 bases and J by 1 base, with 9 bases between them. Germline assignment: CDR1 SGDLS and CDR2 YYNGEE. CDR3 loop: CASSVGPPQETQYF. In DNA, the CDR3 is TGTGCCAGCAGCGTGGGCCCCCCCCAAGAGACCCAGTACTTC.

This chain uses TRBV3-1 (or the pseudogene TRBV3-2) with TRBJ2-5, with TRBD2 matching over 10 bases. The CDR3 runs 16 residues. Germline lookup yields CDR1 LGHDT and CDR2 YNNKEL (reference sequence). V gave up 4 bases and J gave up 5 bases; unmatched junction bases: 10. The CDR3 DNA sequence: TGTGCCAGCAGCCTTAGAGTAGCGGGGGGCGGGGAGACCCAGTACTTC. Translating it yields CASSLRVAGGGETQYF.

The rearrangement joins TRBV9 to TRBJ2-1, with 10 bases aligning to TRBD2. The CDR3 is made up of 16 amino acids. Trimming cost V 4 bases and J 2 bases; bases outside gene matches: 6. Germline CDR1 and CDR2: SGDLS and YYNGEE. The CDR3 DNA is TGTGCCAGCAGCCAAGAGCGGGGGGGCCCCTACAATGAGCAGTTCTTC. The encoded protein is CASSQERGGPYNEQFF.

This sequence joins TRBV30 and TRBJ2-3; no clear D gene. Germline CDR1 GTSNPN, CDR2 SVGIG (reference sequence). Between the trimmed V and J ends, which lost 1 base and 2 bases, there was a span of 7 bases. There are 13 residues in the CDR3. Written as DNA, the CDR3 is TGTGCCTGGAGTGGGGCAGCCACAGATACGCAGTATTTT. It yields the protein CAWSGAATDTQYF.

The CDR3 is CASSYSGLNYGYTF. The CDR3 nucleotides are TGTGCCAGCAGCTACAGCGGACTTAACTATGGCTACACCTTC. The chain has TRBV27 and TRBJ1-2; unclear D gene. This CDR3 region has 14 residues. Germline V gene data show CDR1 as MNHEY and CDR2 as SMNVEV (reference sequence). Trimming stripped 6 bases from V and 1 base from J, with 12 bases between.

The genes are TRBV5-5 and TRBJ1-5; D is undetermined. CDR3 size: 16 residues. Trimming took off 3 bases at V and 1 base at J, with 14 bases between the two ends. Germline V gives CDR1 SGHKS, CDR2 YYEKEE (reference sequence). The CDR3, as DNA: TGTGCCAGCAGCTATACAGCTGGGTTAAGCAATCAGCCCCAGCATTTT. The encoded protein is CASSYTAGLSNQPQHF.

This sequence joins TRBV5-1 and TRBJ1-3; D not certain. V shed 0 bases and J shed 0 bases, with 4 bases lying between them. This CDR3 has 14 amino acids. The germline V gene has CDR1 SGHRS and CDR2 YFSETQ. The CDR3 reads CASSLDTSGNTIYF. CDR3 sequence (DNA): TGCGCCAGCAGCTTGGACACCTCTGGAAACACCATATATTTT.

V and J are TRBV3-1 (or the pseudogene TRBV3-2) and TRBJ1-2; TRBD1 might be the D (5 bases). The germline V gene has CDR1 LGHDT and CDR2 YNNKEL (reference sequence). The CDR3 extends over 17 amino acids. The V gene lost 4 bases and the J gene lost 4 bases, with 22 bases spanning the gap. CDR3 sequence reads: CASSRGAGGKGGYGYTF. The CDR3 bases are TGTGCCAGCAGCCGAGGAGCGGGGGGGAAAGGAGGCTATGGCTACACCTTC.

The gene calls are TRBV15 and TRBJ1-2, with 8 bases that match TRBD1. Unmatched junction bases numbered 6, after V lost 5 bases and J lost 7 bases. CDR1 LNHNV and CDR2 YYDKDF come from the germline V gene (reference sequence). This CDR3 comprises 13 residues. The chain's CDR3 is CATSPRTGSGYTF. The CDR3, as DNA: TGTGCCACCAGCCCCCGGACAGGGAGTGGCTACACCTTC.

This clone was picked up one time. The chain has TRBV30 and TRBJ1-2; no clear D gene. CDR1 GTSNPN and CDR2 SVGIG come from the germline V gene (reference sequence). Trimming pared 1 base from V and 4 bases from J, leaving 10 bases between. This CDR3 is 13 amino acids long. Written as DNA, the CDR3 is TGTGCCTGGAGTGCCACGTTCGGCTATGGCTACACCTTC. This gives the protein CAWSATFGYGYTF.

The V gene is TRBV2, the J gene TRBJ2-3, with D perhaps matching TRBD1 (6 bases). CDR3 length: 14 residues. CDR1 and CDR2 from the germline V gene are SNHLY and FYNNEI. The V gene lost 1 base and the J gene lost 5 bases, with 10 bases spanning the gap. Here the CDR3 DNA reads TGTGCCAGCAGTGAAGTGGCAGGGGTAGATACGCAGTATTTT. Protein: CASSEVAGVDTQYF.

The chain employs TRBV30 and TRBJ1-6; D ambiguous. CDR1 GTSNPN and CDR2 SVGIG come from the germline V gene (reference sequence). V dropped 0 bases and J dropped 7 bases, with 13 bases sitting between them. This CDR3 has 15 residues. CDR3 sequence reads: CAWSVAGRRNSPLHF. The CDR3 DNA sequence: TGTGCCTGGAGTGTAGCGGGAAGAAGGAATTCACCCCTCCACTTT.

Here the CDR3 reads CASSLSPRIRSYEQYF. Written as DNA, the CDR3 is TGTGCCAGCAGTTTATCGCCCAGAATCCGCTCCTACGAGCAGTACTTC. This rearrangement joins TRBV27 to TRBJ2-7; D call uncertain. V was clipped by 0 bases and J by 0 bases, with 12 bases between them. This CDR3 is 16 amino acids long. Germline CDR1 is MNHEY and CDR2 is SMNVEV (reference sequence).

V gene TRBV18 combines with J gene TRBJ2-1; 9 bases agree with TRBD2. V trimming: 0 bases; J trimming: 0 bases; junction bases outside the gene matches: 3. Germline V gene sequence: CDR1 KGHSH, CDR2 LQKENI. The CDR3 loop spans 17 amino acids. Here the CDR3 reads CASSPPARGGSYNEQFF. The CDR3 DNA reads TGTGCCAGCTCACCACCTGCGCGGGGGGGCTCCTACAATGAGCAGTTCTTC.

The V call is TRBV12-1, the J call TRBJ2-3; the D call in the table, TRBD2, was not verified against the DNA. TRBV12-1 is a pseudogene segment. The CDR3 has 16 residues. CDR3 residues: CASSFLGGASTDTQYF. The CDR3 DNA reads TGTGCCAGCAGCTTTCTCGGGGGGGCTAGCACAGATACGCAGTATTTT.